This T cell receptor beta chain was sequenced during a study of T cell clonotyping in hematopoietic cell transplantation. Study outcomes and limitations: Higher Inverse Simpson Index values in graft donor and pretransplant recipient predicted broader posttransplant TCR diversity. Recipient TCR diversity dropped after transplant; expanded clonotypes rose from day 30 to 180.

Remarks on this clone: Its antigen remains unidentified.

Germline CDR1 SEHNR, CDR2 FQNEAQ (reference sequence). The CDR3 totals 19 residues. J gave up 0 bases and V 0 bases, and 14 bases lay outside the gene matches. Time point here: recipient sample about 28 days before transplant, after cytoreduction. The data were produced by immunoSEQ multiplex PCR, yet TCRdb's version contains in-frame clones alone and is incomplete. The repertoire has approximately 22,000 clones, roughly 90% of them found once; the top ten carry around 4%. The source material was peripheral blood mononuclear cells, sampled before stem cell transplant. The TCR comes from a man between 18 and 35 years old with biphenotypic leukemia. Some clones in this sample may be carry-over from other donors' samples. The chain combines TRBV7-9 with TRBJ2-7; 7 bases agree with TRBD1. CDR3 residues: CASSLARAGYGTDSYEQYF. The DNA for the CDR3 is TGTGCCAGCAGCTTAGCAAGGGCAGGATATGGGACAGACTCCTACGAGCAGTACTTC. Full variable domain (rest looked up from reference TRBV7-9 and TRBJ2-7): DTGVSQNPRHKITKRGQNVTFRCDPISEHNRLYWYRQTLGQGPEFLTYFQNEAQLEKSRLLSDRFSAERPKGSFSTLEIQRTEQGDSAMYLCASSLARAGYGTDSYEQYFGPGTRLTVT.